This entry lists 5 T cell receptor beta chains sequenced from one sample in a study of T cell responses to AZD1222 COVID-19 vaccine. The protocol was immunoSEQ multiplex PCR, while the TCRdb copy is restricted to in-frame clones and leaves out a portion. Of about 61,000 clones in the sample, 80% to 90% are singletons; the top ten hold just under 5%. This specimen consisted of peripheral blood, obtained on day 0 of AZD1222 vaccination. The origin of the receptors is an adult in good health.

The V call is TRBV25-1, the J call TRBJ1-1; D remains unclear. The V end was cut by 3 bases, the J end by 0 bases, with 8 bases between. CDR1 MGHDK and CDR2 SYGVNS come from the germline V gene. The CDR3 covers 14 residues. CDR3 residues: CASSERGMNTEAFF. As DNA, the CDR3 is TGTGCCAGCAGTGAGCGAGGAATGAACACTGAAGCTTTCTTT.

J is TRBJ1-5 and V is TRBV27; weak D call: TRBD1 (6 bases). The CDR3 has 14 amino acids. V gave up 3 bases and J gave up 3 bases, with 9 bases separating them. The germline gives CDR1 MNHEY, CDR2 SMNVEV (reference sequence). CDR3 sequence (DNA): TGTGCCAGCAGTTTTGGGGGCTACAATCAGCCCCAGCATTTT. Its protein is CASSFGGYNQPQHF.

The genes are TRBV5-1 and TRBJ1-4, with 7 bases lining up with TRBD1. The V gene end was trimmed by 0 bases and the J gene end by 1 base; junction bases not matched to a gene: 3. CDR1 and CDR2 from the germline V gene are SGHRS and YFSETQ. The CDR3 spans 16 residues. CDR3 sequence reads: CASSLDRGGTNEKLFF. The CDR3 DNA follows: TGCGCCAGCAGCTTGGACAGGGGAGGAACTAATGAAAAACTGTTTTTT.

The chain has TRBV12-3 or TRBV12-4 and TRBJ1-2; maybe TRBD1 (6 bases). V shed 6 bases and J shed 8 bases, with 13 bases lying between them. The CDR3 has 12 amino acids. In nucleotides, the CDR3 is TGTGCCAGCAGCCCCTGGACAGACGGCTACACCTTC. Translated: CASSPWTDGYTF.

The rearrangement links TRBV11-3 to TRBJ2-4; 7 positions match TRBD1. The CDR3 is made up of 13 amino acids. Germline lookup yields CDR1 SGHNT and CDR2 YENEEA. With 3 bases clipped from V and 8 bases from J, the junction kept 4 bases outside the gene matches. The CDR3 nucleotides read TGTGCCAGCAGCTTTCGACAGGGAGACATTCAGTACTTC. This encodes CASSFRQGDIQYF.